The clone carrying this TCR beta chain has more than one count but fewer than ten. What it binds is not known. The assay used deep level. Clones were sequenced by immunoSEQ multiplex PCR, and TCRdb holds only the in-frame ones, with some missing. Among about 1 million clones listed, approximately 68% were seen once. Adult Caucasians living in Nashville, Tennessee made up all of the donors. These data originate in a study of shared clonotypes between healthy human individuals. Study observations and caveats: Against clonotypes common to all four donors, non-shared ones had lower generation probabilities. The study found about 5% of naive CD4 clonotypes shared across several donors.

The CDR3 is made up of 13 amino acids. Germline V gene sequence: CDR1 MNHEY, CDR2 SMNVEV (reference sequence). The V end lost 4 bases, the J end lost 3 bases, and 9 bases lay between the germline ends. The chain links TRBV27 to TRBJ1-2; no definite D call. Material for sequencing was memory CD4+ T cells sorted from blood. The subset was: CD45RA-negative fraction. The TCR was taken from a man between 18 and 35 years old in good health. This CDR3 reads CASSSGRHYGYTF. CDR3 sequence (DNA): TGTGCCAGCAGTTCCGGCAGACACTATGGCTACACCTTC.